The clone carrying this T cell receptor (beta chain) was counted at least ten times. Antigen unknown. The sample belongs to a study of glioma-infiltrating T cells. Study-wide points: A blood CDR3 motif signature was depleted in highly divergent patients. Gliomas, especially low-grade, showed above-expected tissue-blood divergence; non-neoplastic patients showed below.

The V segment lost 2 bases and the J segment 3 bases; nucleotides outside the gene matches: 10. This CDR3 has 17 amino acids. Germline assignment: CDR1 MNHEY and CDR2 SVGAGI. The iRepertoire nested amplicon-rescue multiplex PCR amplified TCR alpha and beta CDR3s from RNA. TCRdb passed the multiplex PCR reads through MiXCR, listing each CDR3 protein once. The table records fewer than 500,000 distinct CDR3 sequences, roughly two fifths of them present only once. Sequencing was performed on glioma tissue, nonneoplastic brain tissue, or PBMCs (not recorded which). The chain uses TRBV6-5 and TRBJ1-2, with 9 bases matching TRBD1. The sequence came from a human donor with low-grade glioma or glioblastoma, undergoing nonglioma brain surgery, or in good health (not recorded which). The DNA of the CDR3 is TGTGCCAGCAGTTACGGAGCGGGACAGGGAGCGCACTATGGCTACACCTTC. Protein: CASSYGAGQGAHYGYTF.